A selection of T cell receptor beta chains follows, all from one sample in a study of T cells in Graves' hyperthyroidism and ophthalmopathy. TCRdb reanalysed the multiplex PCR reads using MiXCR and keeps one entry per CDR3 protein. The sample holds about 420,000 distinct CDR3 sequences, roughly an eighth seen once. The sequenced sample consisted of blood. Receptor source: a woman aged 18-35 years with Graves' hyperthyroidism. Both conserved end residues are part of each CDR3. The order of the fields is V gene, D gene, clone size, J gene, CDR3 protein, CDR3 DNA. A D gene is named only where the DNA matches it firmly. A clone size is listed for some rows: how often the clone was seen (once, few, many), or a class if it is expanded.

TRBV11-2	.	many	TRBJ2-7	CASSPPESSYEQYF	TGTGCCAGCAGCCCTCCAGAGAGCTCCTACGAGCAGTACTTC
TRBV30	.	few	TRBJ1-2	CAWSVGLAYGYTF	TGTGCCTGGAGTGTAGGTCTTGCCTATGGCTACACCTTC
TRBV4-3	.	few	TRBJ2-5	CASSQDVGGSSETQYF	TGCGCCAGCAGCCAAGACGTGGGGGGCTCCAGCGAGACCCAGTACTTC
TRBV6-1	TRBD1	many	TRBJ1-1	CASRNTGGAGTEAFF	TGTGCCAGCAGGAACACAGGGGGCGCTGGGACTGAAGCTTTCTTT
TRBV5-1	TRBD2	many	TRBJ2-1	CASSLPSGRANEQFF	TGCGCCAGCAGCTTGCCTAGCGGGAGGGCGAATGAGCAGTTCTTC
TRBV28	TRBD1	many	TRBJ1-2	CASTSPGQGEGYTF	TGTGCCAGCACCTCCCCTGGCCAGGGGGAAGGCTACACCTTC
TRBV20-1	TRBD2	.	TRBJ2-7	CSALTSGTYEQYF	TGCAGTGCTCTGACTAGCGGGACCTACGAGCAGTACTTC
TRBV10-3	TRBD1	.	TRBJ1-6	CAISEGQRGQNSPLHF	TGTGCCATCAGTGAGGGTCAGAGGGGACAGAATTCACCCCTCCACTTT
TRBV12-3/TRBV12-4	.	many	TRBJ2-1	CASSFNYEQFF	TGTGCCAGCAGTTTTAACTATGAGCAGTTCTTC
TRBV20-1	.	few	TRBJ1-3	CSARAMTKGLSGNTIYF	TGCAGTGCTAGAGCCATGACCAAGGGTCTCTCTGGAAACACCATATATTTT
TRBV27	TRBD1	many	TRBJ1-5	CASRPGTGFGQPQHF	TGTGCCAGCAGACCGGGGACAGGGTTCGGTCAGCCCCAGCATTTT
TRBV7-7	.	.	TRBJ2-1	CASSLGGSLNEQFF	TGTGCTAGCAGCTTAGGTGGTAGTCTCAATGAGCAGTTCTTC
TRBV6-5	.	many	TRBJ2-5	CASSYQGSETQYF	TGTGCCAGCAGTTACCAGGGGTCGGAGACCCAGTACTTC
TRBV2	.	many	TRBJ2-7	CASSVGTAYEQYF	TGTGCCAGCAGCGTTGGGACGGCGTACGAGCAGTACTTC
TRBV7-9	.	few	TRBJ2-5	CASSFKLVHGQETQYF	TGTGCCAGCAGCTTCAAACTAGTCCACGGCCAAGAGACCCAGTACTTC
TRBV30	.	many	TRBJ1-1	CAWSAGFRTEAFF	TGTGCCTGGAGTGCAGGGTTCCGCACTGAAGCTTTCTTT
TRBV20-1	TRBD1	.	TRBJ2-7	CSARDPSGTGVEQYF	TGCAGTGCTAGAGATCCATCCGGGACAGGGGTCGAGCAGTACTTC
TRBV20-1	.	many	TRBJ1-6	CSVPRRANSPLHF	TGCAGTGTCCCCCGGAGGGCCAATTCACCCCTCCACTTT
TRBV12-3/TRBV12-4	.	many	TRBJ1-5	CASSFGWSGGLQPQHF	TGTGCCAGCAGTTTCGGTTGGTCAGGTGGGTTGCAGCCCCAGCATTTT
TRBV5-6	.	many	TRBJ1-5	CASSLLGVGNQPQHF	TGTGCCAGCAGCTTACTTGGGGTGGGCAATCAGCCCCAGCATTTT
TRBV6-2/TRBV6-3	TRBD1	many	TRBJ2-7	CASRPGQTSYEQYF	TGTGCCAGCAGGCCGGGACAGACCTCCTACGAGCAGTACTTC
TRBV6-2/TRBV6-3	TRBD2	few	TRBJ2-3	CASSSGRATDTQYF	TGTGCCAGCAGTAGCGGGAGGGCCACAGATACGCAGTATTTT
TRBV9	TRBD1	.	TRBJ2-2	CASSASRQGSVLAGELFF	TGTGCCAGCAGCGCAAGCCGACAGGGCTCCGTCCTCGCCGGGGAGCTGTTTTTT
TRBV28	.	.	TRBJ1-3	CASSVTQGNPSGNTIYF	TGTGCCAGCAGTGTAACCCAGGGGAATCCCTCTGGAAACACCATATATTTT
TRBV25-1	.	few	TRBJ1-2	CASSANWVGYTF	TGTGCCAGCAGTGCCAATTGGGTTGGCTACACCTTC
TRBV20-1	.	few	TRBJ2-7	CSAARGKDEQYF	TGCAGTGCCGCGAGGGGAAAAGACGAGCAGTACTTC
TRBV7-9	.	.	TRBJ1-1	CASSLDGNAEAFF	TGTGCCAGCAGCTTAGATGGGAACGCTGAAGCTTTCTTT
TRBV6-2/TRBV6-3	TRBD1	few	TRBJ1-5	CASRALQWTGNNQPQHF	TGTGCCAGCAGAGCCCTTCAATGGACAGGAAACAATCAGCCCCAGCATTTT
TRBV27	TRBD2	many	TRBJ2-3	CASSGRLAVNTDTQYF	TGTGCCAGCAGTGGCCGTCTAGCGGTTAACACAGATACGCAGTATTTT
TRBV28	.	many	TRBJ1-3	CASSFLDGRRNTIYF	TGTGCCAGCAGTTTTTTGGACGGGCGAAGAAACACCATATATTTT
TRBV3-1	.	few	TRBJ2-5	CASSQEPSRLETQYF	TGTGCCAGCAGCCAAGAACCCTCAAGGTTAGAGACCCAGTACTTC
TRBV7-9	TRBD2	many	TRBJ2-3	CASSSTHTTSGTSTDTQYF	TGTGCCAGCAGCTCAACTCATACGACTAGCGGGACTAGCACAGATACGCAGTATTTT
TRBV11-2	.	many	TRBJ1-1	CASSLSGYGSEAFF	TGTGCCAGCAGCTTATCAGGGTATGGGTCTGAAGCTTTCTTT
TRBV29-1	TRBD2	many	TRBJ2-5	CSGSGRLQETQYF	TGCAGCGGTAGCGGGAGATTACAAGAGACCCAGTACTTC
TRBV27	TRBD2	many	TRBJ2-7	CASSRRALGAGGHEQYF	TGTGCCAGCAGCCGAAGGGCCCTTGGAGCGGGAGGCCACGAGCAGTACTTC
TRBV28	TRBD1	many	TRBJ2-7	CASSLWDRGYEQYF	TGTGCCAGCAGTTTATGGGACAGGGGTTACGAGCAGTACTTC
TRBV11-3	.	many	TRBJ1-2	CASSLVPGGDYGYTF	TGTGCCAGCAGCTTAGTGCCCGGGGGGGACTATGGCTACACCTTC
TRBV6-2/TRBV6-3	.	.	TRBJ2-7	CASRYSPGMSGEQYF	TGTGCCAGCAGATACTCTCCGGGGATGTCGGGCGAGCAGTACTTC
TRBV11-2	.	few	TRBJ1-1	CASSLGPVTEAFF	TGTGCCAGCAGCTTAGGCCCAGTCACTGAAGCTTTCTTT
TRBV6-1	.	many	TRBJ1-1	CASREGGGGTEAFF	TGTGCCAGCAGGGAAGGGGGGGGAGGGACTGAAGCTTTCTTT
TRBV28	.	.	TRBJ2-1	CASSSGGSSGNEQFF	TGTGCCAGCAGTTCGGGGGGCAGCTCGGGGAATGAGCAGTTCTTC
TRBV28	TRBD1	.	TRBJ2-1	CASSSPGTGSLGEQFF	TGTGCCAGCAGTTCCCCCGGGACAGGGTCTTTAGGTGAGCAGTTCTTC
TRBV5-6	TRBD1	.	TRBJ2-1	CASSFDRGLNNEQFF	TGTGCCAGCAGCTTCGACAGGGGGCTTAACAATGAGCAGTTCTTC
TRBV30	TRBD1	many	TRBJ1-4	CAWMDRGLEKLFF	TGTGCCTGGATGGACAGGGGGCTTGAAAAACTGTTTTTT
TRBV25-1	.	few	TRBJ1-2	CASRDTRQVYGYTF	TGTGCCAGCAGGGACACCCGGCAGGTCTATGGCTACACCTTC
TRBV28	.	many	TRBJ1-2	CASTYPGGTGYTF	TGTGCCAGCACCTACCCGGGGGGGACCGGCTACACCTTC
TRBV20-1	.	many	TRBJ2-5	CSARDLGKTQYF	TGCAGTGCTAGAGATCTTGGAAAGACCCAGTACTTC
TRBV10-3	TRBD1	.	TRBJ2-7	CAISDITGGLDEQYF	TGTGCCATCAGTGATATTACAGGGGGCTTGGACGAGCAGTACTTC
TRBV6-2/TRBV6-3	.	many	TRBJ2-2	CASSYSRGLGELFF	TGTGCCAGCAGTTACAGCCGGGGGCTCGGGGAGCTGTTTTTT
TRBV6-1	.	many	TRBJ2-7	CATSRGRVSYEQYF	TGTGCCACCTCCCGAGGGAGAGTCTCCTACGAGCAGTACTTC
TRBV20-1	TRBD2	many	TRBJ2-7	CSAMTSGALYEQYF	TGCAGTGCCATGACTAGCGGGGCCCTCTACGAGCAGTACTTC
TRBV6-1	.	many	TRBJ2-1	CASSEPSAVLYNEQFF	TGTGCCAGCAGTGAACCATCTGCGGTCCTCTACAATGAGCAGTTCTTC
TRBV9	.	many	TRBJ1-1	CASSPGPHAEGTEAFF	TGTGCCAGCAGCCCTGGCCCACATGCGGAAGGCACTGAAGCTTTCTTT
TRBV19	.	.	TRBJ1-3	CASSPDGNTIYF	TGTGCCAGTAGTCCTGACGGAAACACCATATATTTT
TRBV9	TRBD2	.	TRBJ2-1	CASSVSGTSGRGGEQFF	TGTGCCAGCAGCGTATCCGGGACTAGCGGGAGGGGGGGTGAGCAGTTCTTC
TRBV12-3/TRBV12-4	.	many	TRBJ2-4	CASSSSGNIQYF	TGTGCCAGCAGTTCATCAGGGAACATTCAGTACTTC
TRBV6-1	.	many	TRBJ2-1	CASTGASYNEQFF	TGTGCCAGCACTGGGGCTAGCTACAATGAGCAGTTCTTC
TRBV20-1	TRBD1	.	TRBJ2-7	CSATLGAGGGEQYF	TGCAGTGCTACGCTAGGGGCAGGGGGCGGCGAGCAGTACTTC
TRBV7-3	TRBD2	many	TRBJ2-1	CASSLTSGDPYNEQFF	TGTGCCAGCAGCCTCACTAGCGGAGATCCCTACAATGAGCAGTTCTTC
TRBV20-1	TRBD2	many	TRBJ2-3	CSADPRGRSADTQYF	TGCAGTGCGGACCCCCGCGGGAGGAGTGCAGATACGCAGTATTTT